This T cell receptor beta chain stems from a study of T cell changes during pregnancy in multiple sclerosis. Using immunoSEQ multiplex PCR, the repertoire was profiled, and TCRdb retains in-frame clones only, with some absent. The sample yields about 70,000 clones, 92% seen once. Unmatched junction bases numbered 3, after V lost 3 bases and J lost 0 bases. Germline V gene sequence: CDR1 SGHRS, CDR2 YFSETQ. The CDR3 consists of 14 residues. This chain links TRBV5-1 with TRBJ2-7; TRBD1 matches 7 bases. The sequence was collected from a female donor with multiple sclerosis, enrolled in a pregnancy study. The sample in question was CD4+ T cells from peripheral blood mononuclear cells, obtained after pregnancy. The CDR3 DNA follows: TGCGCCAGCAGCTCCACAGGGGACTCCTACGAGCAGTACTTC. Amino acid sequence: CASSSTGDSYEQYF. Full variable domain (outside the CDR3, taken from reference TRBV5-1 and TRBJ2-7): KAGVTQTPRYLIKTRGQQVTLSCSPISGHRSVSWYQQTPGQGLQFLFEYFSETQRNKGNFPGRFSGRQFSNSRSEMNVSTLELGDSALYLCASSSTGDSYEQYFGPGTRLTVT.